This T cell receptor (beta chain) came from a study of cytomegalovirus exposure and HLA in healthy donors (TCRdb year 2017). Regarding the study in general: An earlier analysis of some 600 of the donors reported about 300 Gb of sequence data and about 120 million unique TCR beta sequences obtained from 150 million to 200 million T cells. Every repertoire in the discovery cohort had been generated on one and the same sequencing platform. The number of donors typed differed by locus, with about 629-630 for A, B, C, DRB1 and DQB1, roughly 550 for DQA1, some 570 for DPA1, and some 470 for DPB1. Across around 400 genotyped donors of the cohort, an average of roughly 230,000 unique TCR beta nucleotide sequences per donor were sequenced, and approximately 17% of those sequences were non-productive. The later analysis used no new phenotypic data to find candidate immune exposures, relying instead on TCR beta sequences and their occurrence across donors. A handful of DR-DQ haplotypes were handled as single units for association and clustering because linkage in the cohort was strong. The study aimed to test whether cataloging public T cell receptors could reveal signatures of past pathogen exposure. Of the 398 genotyped donors, over 65% fell in the genetic ancestry cluster associated with self-reported Caucasian donors. In a later genetic analysis, genome-wide SNP genotypes for about 65% of the 666 donors were used, and that subset was treated as a discovery cohort. To predict cytomegalovirus infection status, the study brought together high-throughput TCR immunosequencing, statistical association of individual TCRs with disease status, and machine learning. In addition to the first cohort of 500 to 850 subjects, a separate validation cohort of approximately 120 different subjects was used. Donor age, sex, ethnicity and CMV serostatus were compiled together with the repertoire data. To study patterns of TCR occurrence, a later analysis re-analyzed previously published TCR beta repertoires from around 700 donors and added high-resolution HLA genotyping. HLA typing included class I and class II loci at four-digit resolution. To decide whether each TCR beta V gene segment behaved as functional or pseudogenic, an earlier analysis of approximately 620 of the donors relied on high-throughput TCR beta sequencing. An early release that covered fewer than 800 HLA-typed donors contained around 300 gigabases of sequencing data and roughly 84 million unique TCR sequences. Using immunosequencing, the study profiled T cell repertoires from roughly 650 subjects and related those repertoires to cytomegalovirus serostatus.

The germline V gene yields MRHNA for CDR1 and SNTAGT for CDR2. Trimmed from V: 9 bases; trimmed from J: 4 bases; junction bases lacking a gene match: 3. The CDR3, cysteine through phenylalanine, is 13 amino acids long. Kept here is only the CDR3 DNA, which spans 39 bases and is read in frame from base 1. For this clone: Its antigen target is currently unknown. Nothing much larger sits one base from this clone, and base qualities are not available.

What the authors observed across the whole study: In vitro tests confirmed that three of the cytomegalovirus-associated TCR beta chains recognize cytomegalovirus antigens. In a later analysis, HLA-associated TCR beta chains showed more clonal expansion and lower generation probabilities than non-associated chains that were equally common. Only TCR beta chains were sequenced in this cohort, and the absence of alpha or paired-chain data limited detectable features. Because the 87-base-pair reads could not distinguish some IMGT-functional V segments, including TRBV6-2 and TRBV6-3, those segments were excluded. In a later analysis, several top co-occurrence clusters were reported to appear linked to parvovirus B19, influenza, CMV and Epstein-Barr virus. The presence/absence analyses assumed that sequencing depth was roughly uniform across donors, and that assumption may not be true. When HLA alleles, especially DR and DQ, strongly co-occurred, TCR associations were difficult to assign to individual alleles. A group of highly shared sequence variants was considered likely to be a technical artifact of the sequencing pipeline. Specific HLA alleles were associated with more than 15,000 TCR beta sequences at a false discovery rate of 0.05 in a later analysis. A further reported finding was that TCR beta sequences accurately predicted the HLA-A and HLA-B alleles for most subjects in the first cohort. Immune exposure information for the cohort was limited to CMV serostatus. In a later analysis, most CMV-associated TCR beta chains were found to appear HLA-restricted, with HLA associations seemingly driven largely by CMV exposure. The study listed approximately 150 TCR beta chains as associated with cytomegalovirus. Because counts were too low, more than 15 rarely observed V segments, including chromosome 9 orphons, were excluded from the earlier analysis of several hundred of the donors. Because HLA typing was missing for some donors at each locus, association tests included only the typed subset. A later genetic analysis reported fewer N-insertions in productive TCRs among donors in an Asian-associated ancestry cluster than the roughly 620-donor mean. V-gene and J-gene trimming of TCR beta chains was associated with a missense DCLRE1C variant in a later genetic analysis, and the association was replicated in an independent cohort. In a later analysis, TCR association rates were found to vary across HLA loci, with the most associated TCRs seen for DRB1 alleles and the fewest for HLA-C alleles. The classifier was reported to diagnose cytomegalovirus status with high specificity and sensitivity in both the original cohort and the validation cohort. According to the authors, the approach could potentially be generalized to other disease states and immunological phenotypes. Most TCR sequences were seen in very few donors, while some public TCRs were found in many individuals. Linkage disequilibrium might explain the correlated functional status among segregating V segments, but an unknown experimental factor could not be ruled out. In an earlier analysis of some 540 of the donors, most TCR beta V segments appeared in productive rearrangements about 87% or about 30% of the time, broadly matching IMGT annotations.

Libraries were prepared through the immunoSEQ multiplex PCR assay. A mixture of 60 forward primers for TCR Vbeta segments and 13 reverse primers for TCR Jbeta segments was used in the multiplex PCR. A multiplex PCR assay on genomic DNA amplified the CDR3 region of rearranged TCR beta genes. The Illumina HiSeq System was used to sequence the amplified TCR beta libraries as 87-base-pair reads. On the authors' methods: A later analysis tallied 75 million to 85 million unique TCR beta chains across the 650 to 750 repertoires, and some 10 million of those chains were shared by two or more donors. A nearest-neighbor algorithm error-corrected the raw reads and collapsed the reads into unique sequences, merging closely related sequences to remove PCR and sequencing errors. Alignment of CDR3 sequences to IMGT reference sequences was used to assign V, D and J gene segments. For a sequence to be retained, at least a six-nucleotide match to both a V gene segment and a J gene segment was required. A rearrangement was called productive if the CDR3 had no stop codons and remained in frame with V and J, and every other rearrangement was called non-productive. Following IMGT convention, CDR3 was defined as the stretch from the second conserved V-encoded cysteine up to the conserved J-encoded phenylalanine. In an earlier analysis of roughly 610 of the donors, sequences lacking an unambiguous match to a single V gene segment were excluded. In an earlier analysis of a few hundred of the donors, a V segment was called functional when productive rearrangements were above 56.7%, and segregating when the standard deviation between donors exceeded 5%. A statistical classification framework was built to diagnose cytomegalovirus status from the catalog of TCR beta chain sequences. V and J gene assignment, in a later analysis, came from comparing TCR nucleotide sequences with IMGT/GENE-DB human TR gene sequences. The TCRdist pipeline was used in a later analysis to assign CDR3 sequences and most-parsimonious VDJ recombination scenarios. In a later analysis, each TCR beta chain was defined by its CDR3 amino acid sequence together with its V-gene family, and reads without a unique V-gene family were excluded. To address suspected cross-contamination and a sequencing artifact, a later analysis removed 592 highly shared, low-generation-probability nucleotide sequences. In a later analysis, a clonal expansion index was calculated for each public chain from normalized within-repertoire ranks of inferred template counts. In a later analysis, generation probabilities were computed using a VDJ recombination model fitted to out-of-frame rearrangements, and the results were checked against IGoR. In a later analysis, TCR-TCR, TCR-HLA and TCR-CMV co-occurrence was scored with hypergeometric tests, and a repertoire-size bias correction was applied to TCR pairs. False discovery rates were estimated in a later analysis by permuting HLA or CMV assignments 20 times. In a later analysis, co-occurring TCRs were grouped using DBSCAN, and TCRdist sequence similarity was added for clustering within HLA-allele-positive subsets. Repertoires with fewer than 30,000 or more than 120,000 public chains were left out of co-occurrence clustering, as were about 5 repertoires with anomalous nucleotide sharing. TCRdb stores this immuneACCESS table with in-frame sequences only. Part of the clones is absent; in the studies checked, under half of the shortfall reflects unresolved V genes, and no reason is known for the rest. Clone size and V and J calls were adopted from that table, with D and trimming inferred from the DNA. This sample has approximately 180,000 clones in its table, and approximately 82% of those were observed once. 1.5% to 2% of the sample is in the top ten clones.

The cohort consisted of hundreds of healthy bone marrow donors. At the time of sampling, every cohort member was nominally healthy, though immune exposures that went unrecorded were likely present. The donor tested CMV seronegative and was one of the 352 seronegative cohort members. Every donor gave a peripheral blood sample, and the peripheral blood mononuclear cells from that sample were used for TCR beta sequencing. The Qiagen DNeasy Blood Extraction Kit was used to extract genomic DNA from the blood cell samples. In this chain, TRBV6-4 is recombined with TRBJ1-5; 10 bases in between match TRBD1. What was sequenced was PBMCs. The source is a woman aged 18-29 years in good health and CMV-seronegative. The sequence in DNA is TGTGCCAGGTTGGACAGGGGGAATCAGCCCCAGCATTTT. This translates into CARLDRGNQPQHF.